This entry concerns a single T cell receptor (beta chain). This specimen comes from a study of technical replicates of blood from several donors. Clones were read by immunoSEQ multiplex PCR, and TCRdb kept only the in-frame ones, dropping some. Among roughly 82,000 clones listed, over 90% were seen once. The V segment lost 3 bases and the J segment 4 bases; nucleotides outside the gene matches: 7. Germline V lookup: CDR1 SGHTA, CDR2 FQGNSA. This CDR3 region has 15 residues. The chain uses TRBV7-2 and TRBJ2-5; 8 nucleotides line up with TRBD1. This sequence originates from a human donor in good health. Sequencing was performed on T cells isolated from PBMCs. The CDR3 region has the DNA TGTGCCAGCAGCTTTGACAGGGGTCTTCGAGAGACCCAGTACTTC. Protein product: CASSFDRGLRETQYF.